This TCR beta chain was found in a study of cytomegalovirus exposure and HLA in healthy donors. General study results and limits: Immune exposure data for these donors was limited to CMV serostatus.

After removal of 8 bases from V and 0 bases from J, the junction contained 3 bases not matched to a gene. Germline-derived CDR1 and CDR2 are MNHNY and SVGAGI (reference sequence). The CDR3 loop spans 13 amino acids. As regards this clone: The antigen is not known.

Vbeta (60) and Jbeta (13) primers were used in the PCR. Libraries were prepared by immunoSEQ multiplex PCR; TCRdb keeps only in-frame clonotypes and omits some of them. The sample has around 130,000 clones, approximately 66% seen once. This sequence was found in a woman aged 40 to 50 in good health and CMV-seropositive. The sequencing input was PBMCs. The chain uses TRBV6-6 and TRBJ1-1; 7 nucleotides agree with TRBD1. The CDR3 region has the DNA TGTGCCAGCTTCAGGGGGGTGAACACTGAAGCTTTCTTT. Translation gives CASFRGVNTEAFF.